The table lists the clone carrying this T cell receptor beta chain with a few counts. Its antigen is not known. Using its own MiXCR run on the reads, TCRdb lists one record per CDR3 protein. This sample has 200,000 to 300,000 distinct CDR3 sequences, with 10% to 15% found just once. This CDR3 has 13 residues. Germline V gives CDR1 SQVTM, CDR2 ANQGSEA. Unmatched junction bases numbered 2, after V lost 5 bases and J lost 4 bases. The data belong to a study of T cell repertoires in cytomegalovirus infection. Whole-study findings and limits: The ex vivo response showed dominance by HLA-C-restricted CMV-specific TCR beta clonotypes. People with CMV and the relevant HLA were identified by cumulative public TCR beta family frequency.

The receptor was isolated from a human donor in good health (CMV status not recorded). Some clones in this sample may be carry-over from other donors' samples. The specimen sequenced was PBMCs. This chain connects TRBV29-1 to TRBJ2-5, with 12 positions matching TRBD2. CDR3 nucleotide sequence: TGCAGCGTTTCGACTAGCGGGGGAGAGACCCAGTACTTC. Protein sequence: CSVSTSGGETQYF. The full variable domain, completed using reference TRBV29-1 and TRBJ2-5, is SAVISQKPSRDICQRGTSLTIQCQVDSQVTMMFWYRQQPGQSLTLIATANQGSEATYESGFVIDKFPISRPNLTFSTLTVSNMSPEDSSIYLCSVSTSGGETQYFGPGTRLLVL.